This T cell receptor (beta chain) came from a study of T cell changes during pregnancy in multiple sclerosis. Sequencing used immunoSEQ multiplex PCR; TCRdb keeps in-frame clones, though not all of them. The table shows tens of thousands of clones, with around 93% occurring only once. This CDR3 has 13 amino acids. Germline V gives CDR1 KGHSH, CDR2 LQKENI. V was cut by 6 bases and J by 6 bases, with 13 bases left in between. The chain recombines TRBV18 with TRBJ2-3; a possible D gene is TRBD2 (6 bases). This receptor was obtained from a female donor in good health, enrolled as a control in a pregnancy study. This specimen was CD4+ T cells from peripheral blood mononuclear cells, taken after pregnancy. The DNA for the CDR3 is TGTGCCAGCTCCTCCGGGAGTGGGGATACGCAGTATTTT. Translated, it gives CASSSGSGDTQYF.